A selection of T cell receptor beta chains follows, all from one sample in a study of OX40 agonist ivuxolimab in advanced cancers. Method: immunoSEQ multiplex PCR; TCRdb's copy keeps in-frame clones and lacks some. This table holds under 50,000 clones, 86% found once. Sample: CD4+ or CD8+ T cells sorted from blood, taken in a trial of the OX40 agonist ivuxolimab. The receptor source for this set is an adult with an advanced solid tumor such as melanoma, head and neck, liver or kidney cancer. CDR3s include the opening cysteine and the closing phenylalanine or tryptophan. A D gene is named only where the DNA matches it firmly. The size field is filled for only some rows; it gives once, few, many or a size class.

d_gene: .
v_gene: TRBV30
j_gene: TRBJ1-1
abundance: .
CDR3aa: CAWSALTGSNTEAFF
CDR3nt: TGTGCCTGGAGTGCCCTCACAGGGTCGAACACTGAAGCTTTCTTT

d_gene: .
v_gene: TRBV19
j_gene: TRBJ1-1
abundance: .
CDR3aa: CASSITGSLNTEAFF
CDR3nt: TGTGCCAGTAGTATTACAGGCTCACTGAACACTGAAGCTTTCTTT

d_gene: TRBD2
v_gene: TRBV9
j_gene: TRBJ2-1
abundance: .
CDR3aa: CASSFQREGYNEQFF
CDR3nt: TGTGCCAGCAGCTTCCAGCGGGAGGGATACAATGAGCAGTTCTTC

d_gene: .
v_gene: TRBV19
j_gene: TRBJ2-1
abundance: .
CDR3aa: CASSIFPYNEQFF
CDR3nt: TGTGCCAGTAGTATTTTTCCCTACAATGAGCAGTTCTTC

d_gene: .
v_gene: TRBV27
j_gene: TRBJ2-1
abundance: .
CDR3aa: CASRSGGYSYNEQFF
CDR3nt: TGTGCTTCTCGAAGCGGAGGATACTCCTACAATGAGCAGTTCTTC

d_gene: .
v_gene: TRBV5-6
j_gene: TRBJ2-2
abundance: .
CDR3aa: CASSLGHTGELFF
CDR3nt: TGTGCCAGCAGCTTGGGGCACACCGGGGAGCTGTTTTTT

d_gene: .
v_gene: TRBV28
j_gene: TRBJ2-7
abundance: once
CDR3aa: CASTIRGAYEQYF
CDR3nt: TGTGCCAGCACAATACGAGGAGCCTACGAGCAGTACTTC

d_gene: .
v_gene: TRBV5-6
j_gene: TRBJ2-7
abundance: .
CDR3aa: CASSPRVGGAEQYF
CDR3nt: TGTGCCAGCAGTCCTCGAGTAGGTGGGGCCGAGCAGTACTTC

d_gene: .
v_gene: TRBV28
j_gene: TRBJ2-7
abundance: .
CDR3aa: CASSLGLEGDEQYF
CDR3nt: TGTGCCAGCAGTTTAGGGCTAGAGGGCGACGAGCAGTACTTC

d_gene: TRBD1
v_gene: TRBV28
j_gene: TRBJ1-6
abundance: .
CDR3aa: CASSFRDRGSPLHF
CDR3nt: TGTGCCAGCAGTTTCCGGGACAGGGGATCACCCCTCCACTTT

d_gene: .
v_gene: TRBV7-8
j_gene: TRBJ2-1
abundance: .
CDR3aa: CASSLGGGFNEQFF
CDR3nt: TGTGCCAGCAGCTTAGGGGGCGGGTTCAATGAGCAGTTCTTC

d_gene: .
v_gene: TRBV19
j_gene: TRBJ1-1
abundance: .
CDR3aa: CASSSVGTEAFF
CDR3nt: TGTGCCAGTAGTAGCGTGGGAACTGAAGCTTTCTTT

d_gene: TRBD2
v_gene: TRBV6-5
j_gene: TRBJ2-7
abundance: .
CDR3aa: CASSRSGRVSYEQYF
CDR3nt: TGTGCCAGCAGCCGTAGCGGGAGGGTATCCTACGAGCAGTACTTC

d_gene: .
v_gene: TRBV2
j_gene: TRBJ1-4
abundance: .
CDR3aa: CASSEGEWDDEKLFF
CDR3nt: TGTGCCAGCAGTGAAGGGGAGTGGGATGATGAAAAACTGTTTTTT

d_gene: TRBD1
v_gene: TRBV25-1
j_gene: TRBJ1-5
abundance: .
CDR3aa: CASSEYGTGIQPQHF
CDR3nt: TGTGCCAGCAGTGAATATGGGACAGGGATCCAGCCCCAGCATTTT

d_gene: TRBD1
v_gene: TRBV27
j_gene: TRBJ1-5
abundance: .
CDR3aa: CASSLSPGGFSQPQHF
CDR3nt: TGTGCCAGCAGTTTATCACCAGGGGGCTTTAGTCAGCCCCAGCATTTT

d_gene: .
v_gene: TRBV10-2
j_gene: TRBJ1-2
abundance: .
CDR3aa: CASSESLVAVRGYTF
CDR3nt: TGCGCCAGCAGTGAGTCGTTAGTGGCAGTCCGCGGCTACACCTTC

d_gene: TRBD1
v_gene: TRBV5-4
j_gene: TRBJ2-3
abundance: once
CDR3aa: CASSSYTGGLTDTQYF
CDR3nt: TGTGCCAGCAGCTCCTATACAGGGGGGTTGACAGATACGCAGTATTTT

d_gene: TRBD2
v_gene: TRBV5-1
j_gene: TRBJ2-5
abundance: few
CDR3aa: CASSLLGLAGLQETQYF
CDR3nt: TGCGCCAGCAGCTTGTTGGGACTAGCGGGTCTCCAAGAGACCCAGTACTTC

d_gene: .
v_gene: TRBV5-4
j_gene: TRBJ2-3
abundance: .
CDR3aa: CASSLAGGGLDTDTQYF
CDR3nt: TGTGCCAGCAGCTTGGCTGGAGGGGGACTCGACACAGATACGCAGTATTTT

d_gene: .
v_gene: TRBV6-5
j_gene: TRBJ1-1
abundance: once
CDR3aa: CASSAGNTEAFF
CDR3nt: TGTGCCAGCAGCGCGGGGAACACTGAAGCTTTCTTT

d_gene: .
v_gene: TRBV4-1
j_gene: TRBJ2-7
abundance: .
CDR3aa: CASSPSLVEVAYYEQYF
CDR3nt: TGCGCCAGCAGCCCTTCGCTAGTTGAGGTTGCGTACTACGAGCAGTACTTC

d_gene: .
v_gene: TRBV9
j_gene: TRBJ2-7
abundance: .
CDR3aa: CASSVDPTGKYEQYF
CDR3nt: TGTGCCAGCAGCGTAGACCCCACAGGGAAATACGAGCAGTACTTC

d_gene: .
v_gene: TRBV5-4
j_gene: TRBJ2-3
abundance: once
CDR3aa: CASSLVGFGDTQYF
CDR3nt: TGTGCCAGCAGCTTGGTGGGGTTCGGGGATACGCAGTATTTT

d_gene: .
v_gene: TRBV11-2
j_gene: TRBJ2-7
abundance: .
CDR3aa: CASSLGGTYEQYF
CDR3nt: TGTGCCAGCAGCTTAGGGGGCACCTACGAGCAGTACTTC

d_gene: .
v_gene: TRBV27
j_gene: TRBJ2-2
abundance: .
CDR3aa: CASSLSFRGELFF
CDR3nt: TGTGCCAGCAGTTTATCCTTTCGCGGGGAGCTGTTTTTT

d_gene: .
v_gene: TRBV5-5
j_gene: TRBJ2-2
abundance: .
CDR3aa: CASSLWEVAFTGELFF
CDR3nt: TGTGCCAGCAGCTTGTGGGAGGTAGCCTTCACCGGGGAGCTGTTTTTT

d_gene: TRBD1
v_gene: TRBV6-5
j_gene: TRBJ2-7
abundance: .
CDR3aa: CASSKTGVYEQYF
CDR3nt: TGTGCCAGCAGTAAAACAGGGGTCTACGAGCAGTACTTC

d_gene: TRBD2
v_gene: TRBV29-1
j_gene: TRBJ2-1
abundance: .
CDR3aa: CSVPPSGESYEQFF
CDR3nt: TGCAGCGTTCCCCCTAGCGGGGAAAGTTATGAGCAGTTCTTC

d_gene: .
v_gene: TRBV29-1
j_gene: TRBJ1-2
abundance: .
CDR3aa: CSVEDVQDGGYTF
CDR3nt: TGCAGCGTTGAAGATGTACAGGACGGTGGCTACACCTTC

d_gene: .
v_gene: TRBV27
j_gene: TRBJ1-1
abundance: .
CDR3aa: CASSPRWGSMNTEAFF
CDR3nt: TGTGCCAGCAGTCCTAGATGGGGGTCGATGAACACTGAAGCTTTCTTT

d_gene: .
v_gene: TRBV4-3
j_gene: TRBJ2-7
abundance: .
CDR3aa: CASSRTPRGQNEQYF
CDR3nt: TGCGCCAGCAGCCGAACGCCGCGGGGCCAAAACGAGCAGTACTTC

d_gene: .
v_gene: TRBV4-1
j_gene: TRBJ2-3
abundance: .
CDR3aa: CASSQGDSATDTQYF
CDR3nt: TGCGCCAGCAGCCAAGGGGACTCCGCAACAGATACGCAGTATTTT

d_gene: .
v_gene: TRBV7-9
j_gene: TRBJ2-7
abundance: .
CDR3aa: CASSLGLNEQYF
CDR3nt: TGTGCCAGCAGCTTAGGGTTGAACGAGCAGTACTTC

d_gene: .
v_gene: TRBV19
j_gene: TRBJ2-7
abundance: .
CDR3aa: CASSIDLPPYEQYF
CDR3nt: TGTGCCAGTAGTATAGATCTACCCCCCTACGAGCAGTACTTC

d_gene: TRBD1
v_gene: TRBV18
j_gene: TRBJ1-6
abundance: .
CDR3aa: CASSPQGQDSYNSPLHF
CDR3nt: TGTGCCAGCTCACCACAAGGACAGGACTCCTATAATTCACCCCTCCACTTT

d_gene: TRBD2
v_gene: TRBV6-5
j_gene: TRBJ2-5
abundance: few
CDR3aa: CASSYSIGLGETQYF
CDR3nt: TGTGCCAGCAGTTACTCGATCGGACTAGGGGAGACCCAGTACTTC

d_gene: .
v_gene: TRBV7-2
j_gene: TRBJ2-7
abundance: .
CDR3aa: CASSSAPDEQYF
CDR3nt: TGTGCCAGCAGCTCGGCCCCTGACGAGCAGTACTTC

d_gene: .
v_gene: TRBV7-9
j_gene: TRBJ1-1
abundance: .
CDR3aa: CASRPEWNTEAFF
CDR3nt: TGTGCCAGCAGGCCCGAATGGAACACTGAAGCTTTCTTT

d_gene: .
v_gene: TRBV5-1
j_gene: TRBJ1-1
abundance: .
CDR3aa: CASSLVAAGDTEAFF
CDR3nt: TGCGCCAGCAGCTTGGTGGCAGCGGGAGACACTGAAGCTTTCTTT

d_gene: TRBD2
v_gene: TRBV23-1
j_gene: TRBJ2-4
abundance: .
CDR3aa: CASPRARGEVNRASKNIQYF
CDR3nt: TGCGCCAGCCCTCGGGCGCGGGGGGAAGTGAATAGGGCTTCCAAAAACATTCAGTACTTC

d_gene: .
v_gene: TRBV11-2
j_gene: TRBJ2-7
abundance: .
CDR3aa: CASSPVEVYEQYF
CDR3nt: TGTGCCAGCAGCCCAGTGGAGGTCTACGAGCAGTACTTC

d_gene: TRBD1
v_gene: TRBV11-2
j_gene: TRBJ1-1
abundance: .
CDR3aa: CASSGQGNTEAFF
CDR3nt: TGTGCCAGCAGCGGACAGGGGAACACTGAAGCTTTCTTT

d_gene: .
v_gene: TRBV7-6
j_gene: TRBJ2-1
abundance: .
CDR3aa: CASSLVYSRDEQFF
CDR3nt: TGTGCCAGCAGCTTAGTATATTCCCGCGATGAGCAGTTCTTC

d_gene: TRBD1
v_gene: TRBV19
j_gene: TRBJ1-5
abundance: .
CDR3aa: CASSRDRDEYQPQHF
CDR3nt: TGTGCCAGTAGCAGGGACAGGGATGAGTACCAGCCCCAGCATTTT

d_gene: .
v_gene: TRBV6-6
j_gene: TRBJ1-2
abundance: .
CDR3aa: CASSYTRGEGYGYTF
CDR3nt: TGTGCCAGCAGTTACACGAGGGGGGAGGGGTATGGCTACACCTTC

d_gene: .
v_gene: TRBV27
j_gene: TRBJ1-4
abundance: .
CDR3aa: CASSPVGVGEKLFF
CDR3nt: TGTGCCAGCAGCCCGGTAGGGGTTGGGGAAAAACTGTTTTTT

d_gene: TRBD1
v_gene: TRBV11-2
j_gene: TRBJ2-1
abundance: .
CDR3aa: CASRDSGGYTYNEQFF
CDR3nt: TGTGCCAGCAGAGATTCAGGGGGCTATACCTACAATGAGCAGTTCTTC

d_gene: TRBD1
v_gene: TRBV6-5
j_gene: TRBJ1-6
abundance: .
CDR3aa: CASSLPQGIGISPLHF
CDR3nt: TGTGCCAGCAGTTTACCACAGGGGATAGGAATTTCACCCCTCCACTTT